The 2 T cell receptor beta chains given below trace back to one sample, sequenced in a study of T cell clones after liver transplantation. Measured with immunoSEQ multiplex PCR; TCRdb has only the in-frame clones, and not every one. The data contain 49,000 or so clones, 65% to 80% of them seen just once; the ten biggest clones take up more than 9%. This specimen consisted of CD4+ T cells from blood, obtained around 54 months after liver transplant. The receptors come from a human patient who received a liver transplant. Some T cells may be transferred from the graft donor.

The chain couples TRBV7-2 to TRBJ1-5; D perhaps matches TRBD1 (5 bases). The germline V and J ends were trimmed by 1 base and 4 bases, with 8 bases remaining between them. In germline, CDR1 is SGHTA, CDR2 FQGNSA. CDR3 length: 14 residues. In DNA, the CDR3 is TGTGCCAGCAGCTTAGTCGCAGGGAATCAGCCCCAGCATTTT. Its protein is CASSLVAGNQPQHF.

This clone was counted a few times. V gene TRBV4-1 combines with J gene TRBJ2-5; 8 nucleotides match TRBD2. This CDR3 spans 14 amino acids. Germline V gives CDR1 MGHRA, CDR2 YSYEKL. V lost 7 bases, J lost 1 base, and 5 bases stayed unmatched. CDR3 amino acids: CASKRGGTQETQYF. Written as DNA, the CDR3 is TGCGCCAGCAAACGGGGGGGGACCCAAGAGACCCAGTACTTC.